This T cell receptor beta chain appears in the sequencing data of a study of blood T cell repertoires in COVID-19. In the study overall: There were acute and convalescent COVID-19 samples, and they came from the United States, Italy and Spain. PBMCs, B-cell-depleted T cells, or T cells were the source of the cDNA or gDNA that made up the material.

Source study methods: Amplified reference gene primers provided the basis for estimating nucleated cell counts. Clones were read by immunoSEQ multiplex PCR, and TCRdb kept only the in-frame ones, dropping some. V, J and clone size were drawn from that table, and D and trimming were deduced from the DNA. Of 250,000 to 350,000 clones in the sample, approximately 90% are singletons; the top ten hold 2.2%. The germline CDR1 and CDR2 sequences are SGHTA and FQGNSA. V shed 1 base and J shed 7 bases, with 16 bases lying between them. The CDR3 spans 15 residues. Source material: peripheral blood. V gene TRBV7-2 combines with J gene TRBJ2-5; unclear D gene. This receptor was obtained from a woman aged 45 to 65 who had recovered from COVID-19. CDR3 nucleotides: TGTGCCAGCAGCTTAGAGTTCGCGGTAGAAGGGACCCAGTACTTC. Amino acids: CASSLEFAVEGTQYF.